Shown below are 13 T cell receptor beta chains from a single sample sequenced in a study of CD8 T cells in Susac syndrome. Random-hexamer reverse transcription was applied to 0.5 to 1 ug RNA. TCRdb reanalysed the immunoSEQ multiplex PCR reads using MiXCR and keeps one entry per CDR3 protein. The table includes approximately 180,000 distinct CDR3 sequences, 90% to 95% detected once. The material sequenced was CD4+ T cells from PBMCs. These TCRs come from a human donor with Susac syndrome.

The genes are TRBV5-4 and TRBJ1-2; D is unresolved. V was trimmed by 2 bases and J by 4 bases, leaving 3 bases between them. The germline V gene has CDR1 SGHNT and CDR2 YYREEE (reference sequence). The CDR3 extends over 11 amino acids. The DNA of the CDR3 is TGTGCCAGCAGCTTAACCTATGGCTACACCTTC. This encodes CASSLTYGYTF.

The genes are TRBV3-1 and TRBJ1-5; the D is unclear. Trimming took off 0 bases at V and 3 bases at J, with 12 bases between the two ends. The CDR3 has 16 residues. CDR1 and CDR2 (germline): LGHDT, YNNKEL (reference sequence). CDR3 in DNA: TGTGCCAGCAGCCAAGACTGGGGTCTAGTCAATCAGCCCCAGCATTTT. This translates into CASSQDWGLVNQPQHF. Full variable domain (outside the CDR3, taken from reference TRBV3-1 and TRBJ1-5): DTAVSQTPKYLVTQMGNDKSIKCEQNLGHDTMYWYKQDSKKFLKIMFSYNNKELIINETVPNRFSPKSPDKAHLNLHINSLELGDSAVYFCASSQDWGLVNQPQHFGDGTRLSIL.

This chain connects TRBV2 to TRBJ1-2, with 9 bases fitting TRBD1. Unmatched junction bases numbered 6, after V lost 6 bases and J lost 4 bases. The CDR3 sequence is 14 residues long. The V gene's germline CDR1 is SNHLY and CDR2 FYNNEI. The CDR3: CASRRTGVAYGYTF. The DNA for the CDR3 is TGTGCCAGCAGACGGACAGGGGTTGCCTATGGCTACACCTTC.

This chain uses TRBV15 with TRBJ1-1; D is ambiguous. V lost 4 bases to trimming and J lost 0 bases, with 3 bases between them. This CDR3 region has 12 residues. Germline V gene data show CDR1 as LNHNV and CDR2 as YYDKDF (reference sequence). The chain's CDR3 is CATSNLNTEAFF. The CDR3 bases are TGTGCCACCAGCAACTTGAACACTGAAGCTTTCTTT.

The genes are TRBV2 and TRBJ2-1; perhaps TRBD1 as D (5 bases). The CDR3 loop spans 13 amino acids. Germline V CDR1 and CDR2: SNHLY, FYNNEI. The V and J ends lost 10 bases and 1 base respectively, with 11 bases between them. The CDR3 loop reads CAIQGYSYNEQFF. In DNA form, the CDR3 reads TGTGCCATCCAGGGTTATTCCTACAATGAGCAGTTCTTC.

This clonotype has a single count. This chain uses TRBV30 with TRBJ1-3; maybe TRBD1 (5 bases). V lost 2 bases to trimming and J lost 0 bases, with 11 bases between them. This CDR3 is built from 15 residues. Germline CDR1 reads GTSNPN; CDR2 reads SVGIG (reference sequence). This CDR3 reads CAWSQGRDSGNTIYF. The CDR3 coding sequence is TGTGCCTGGAGTCAGGGTAGGGACTCTGGAAACACCATATATTTT.

The chain has TRBV4-3 and TRBJ2-2, with D unresolved. Germline CDR1 is LGHNA and CDR2 is YSLEER. This CDR3 has 15 amino acids. The V gene lost 0 bases and the J gene lost 5 bases, with 10 bases spanning the gap. CDR3 amino acids: CASSQDLGPTGELFF. The DNA of the CDR3 is TGCGCCAGCAGCCAAGATCTCGGCCCGACCGGGGAGCTGTTTTTT.

The J gene is TRBJ1-1, the V gene TRBV7-2; 9 nucleotides match TRBD1. V was clipped by 1 base and J by 2 bases; unmatched bases: 5. The CDR3 extends over 16 amino acids. CDR1 and CDR2 (germline): SGHTA, FQGNSA. The CDR3, as DNA: TGTGCCAGCAGCTTAGGGCTACAGGGGGCAAACACTGAAGCTTTCTTT. It specifies CASSLGLQGANTEAFF.

The chain combines TRBV6-4 with TRBJ2-2; maybe TRBD1 (6 bases). The CDR3 has 14 amino acids. Per the germline V gene, CDR1 is MRHNA and CDR2 is SNTAGT. V was trimmed by 2 bases and J by 6 bases, leaving 10 bases between them. CDR3 in DNA: TGTGCCAGCAGTGACCGAGGGGGTGCCGGGGAGCTGTTTTTT. Translation gives CASSDRGGAGELFF.

The rearrangement joins TRBV29-1 to TRBJ1-1; 8 bases agree with TRBD1. The CDR3 has 13 residues. The junction had 3 bases not matched to a gene; V was cut back by 1 base and J by 5 bases. The germline CDR1 and CDR2 sequences are SQVTM and ANQGSEA. The CDR3 bases are TGCAGCGTTGAAGCCAGGGGGCGAACTGAAGCTTTCTTT. Protein product: CSVEARGRTEAFF.

The genes are TRBV30 and TRBJ2-1; D is tentatively TRBD1 or TRBD2 (6 bases each). V lost 0 bases and J lost 14, with 14 bases in between. There are 12 residues in the CDR3. Germline V gene lookup returns CDR1 GTSNPN and CDR2 SVGIG (reference sequence). CDR3 amino acids: CAWSVQGGKEFF. The CDR3 nucleotides are TGTGCCTGGAGTGTACAGGGCGGGAAGGAGTTCTTC.

Only one count was recorded for this clonotype. V is TRBV7-9 and J is TRBJ1-5; no reliable D call. Trimming removed 6 bases at V and 3 bases at J, with 15 bases between. Germline CDR1 is SEHNR and CDR2 is FQNEAQ (reference sequence). The CDR3 runs 15 residues. The CDR3 here is CASSRGSGDNQPQHF. The CDR3, as DNA: TGTGCCAGCAGTCGAGGTTCGGGCGACAATCAGCCCCAGCATTTT.

The chain uses TRBV6-2 or TRBV6-3 and TRBJ2-3, with 9 bases aligning to TRBD2. The V segment lost 2 bases and the J segment 6 bases; nucleotides outside the gene matches: 9. The CDR3 has 16 residues. Germline CDR1 is MNHEY and CDR2 is SVGEGT. The CDR3 here is CASSYGWREGQDTQYF. DNA of the CDR3: TGTGCCAGCAGTTACGGATGGCGGGAGGGCCAGGATACGCAGTATTTT.